This is a list of T cell receptor beta chains from one sample in a study of HIV-infected patients and healthy controls. TCRdb recomputed calls from the 5' RACE reads with MiXCR, one row per CDR3 protein. The sample has about 18,000 distinct CDR3 sequences, roughly a fifth seen once. The sample was CD8+ T cells from blood. The source is a human donor in good health. The CDR3 runs from the conserved cysteine through the conserved F or W. A D gene is named only where the DNA matches it firmly. Not all rows give a size; the values are once, few, many and, for expanded clones, a class.

D | J | length | size | V | DNA | CDR3
TRBD2 | TRBJ2-5 | 16 | few | TRBV12-3/TRBV12-4 | TGTGCCAGCAGTTTGGGGACTAGCGGGGGGGCTGAGACCCAGTACTTC | CASSLGTSGGAETQYF
. | TRBJ1-1 | 16 | many | TRBV4-1 | TGCGCCAGCAGCCAGGTAAACAGGGAAATAAGCACTGAAGCTTTCTTT | CASSQVNREISTEAFF
. | TRBJ2-3 | 18 | few | TRBV4-3 | TGCGCCAGCAGCCAAGAGTGGGTAGAGGGCGGCGGGGCAGATACGCAGTATTTT | CASSQEWVEGGGADTQYF
TRBD2 | TRBJ2-1 | 13 | many | TRBV29-1 | TGCAGCGTTAAGTCCAGCGGGAGCTATGAGCAGTTCTTC | CSVKSSGSYEQFF
. | TRBJ1-1 | 15 | many | TRBV7-3 | TGTGCCAGCAGCAGCAGAGGGAAGGGGGACGCTGAAGCTTTCTTT | CASSSRGKGDAEAFF
. | TRBJ2-2 | 15 | medium-sized | TRBV7-3 | TGTGCCAGCAGCTTAATGGCAGGGAGTAACGGGGAGCTGTTTTTT | CASSLMAGSNGELFF
TRBD2 | TRBJ2-1 | 15 | few | TRBV10-1 | TGCGCCAGCAGTGATATGACTAGCGGATACAATGAGCAGTTCTTC | CASSDMTSGYNEQFF
. | TRBJ1-1 | 15 | . | TRBV5-6 | TGTGCCAGCAGCTTGGACCAGGGGAGTAGGACTGAAGCTTTCTTT | CASSLDQGSRTEAFF
. | TRBJ2-7 | 14 | few | TRBV12-3/TRBV12-4 | TGTGCCAGCAGCAGAGGGGGGAATGGATACGAGCAGTACTTC | CASSRGGNGYEQYF
. | TRBJ1-1 | 15 | . | TRBV19 | TGTGCCAGTAGTGTCCCAACAACGGTGAGCACTGAAGCTTTCTTT | CASSVPTTVSTEAFF
. | TRBJ2-1 | 14 | . | TRBV12-3/TRBV12-4 | TGTGCCAGCAGCCAAGGTACAGGGTTCAGTGAGCAGTTCTTC | CASSQGTGFSEQFF
TRBD1 | TRBJ2-7 | 18 | many | TRBV6-5 | TGTGCCAGCAGTTCACCGCGCTCCTCGGGACAGGGATTCGGGGAGCAGTACTTC | CASSSPRSSGQGFGEQYF
. | TRBJ2-7 | 15 | few | TRBV12-3/TRBV12-4 | TGTGCCAGCAGTTTAGGGGTCAGGAGCCCTTACGAGCAGTACTTC | CASSLGVRSPYEQYF
. | TRBJ1-1 | 13 | . | TRBV3-1 | TGTGCCAGCAGCGACACATCGAACACTGAAGCTTTCTTT | CASSDTSNTEAFF
TRBD1 | TRBJ2-1 | 15 | few | TRBV7-9 | TGTGCCAGCAGCCTGACAGGGTTTTCTTTCTATGAGCAGTTCTTC | CASSLTGFSFYEQFF
. | TRBJ2-7 | 14 | . | TRBV6-2/TRBV6-3 | TGTGCCAGCAGTTCGTCCGGGATCCACTACGAGCAGTACTTC | CASSSSGIHYEQYF
. | TRBJ2-1 | 15 | . | TRBV6-6 | TGTGCCAGCAGTCAAGCGAGGGGGGTACACAATGAGCAGTTCTTC | CASSQARGVHNEQFF
. | TRBJ1-5 | 15 | many | TRBV5-5 | TGTGCCAGCAGACCCTTTTCAGGTAGCAATCAGCCCCAGCATTTT | CASRPFSGSNQPQHF
. | TRBJ2-2 | 12 | . | TRBV5-1 | TGCGCCAGCAGCTCGAACACCGGGGAGCTGTTTTTT | CASSSNTGELFF
. | TRBJ2-3 | 12 | many | TRBV7-9 | TGTGCCAGCAGCTTCTCGGCGGATACGCAGTATTTT | CASSFSADTQYF
TRBD1 | TRBJ2-7 | 13 | medium-sized | TRBV7-9 | TGTGCCAGCAGCCACGACAGGGGGCACGAGCAGTACTTC | CASSHDRGHEQYF
. | TRBJ2-1 | 16 | once | TRBV30 | TGTGCCTGGAGAGACGCGCTGGGACCGGGATACAATGAGCAGTTCTTC | CAWRDALGPGYNEQFF
. | TRBJ2-7 | 12 | many | TRBV7-9 | TGTGCCAGCAGCCCTAGGGACTACGAGCAGTACTTC | CASSPRDYEQYF
. | TRBJ2-3 | 16 | . | TRBV25-1 | TGTGCCAGCAGTCGAGGTAGAGCCACATTTGGAGATACGCAGTATTTT | CASSRGRATFGDTQYF
TRBD1 | TRBJ2-7 | 15 | few | TRBV2 | TGTGCCAGCCAACCTGGGGGACAGGGGTCCTACGAGCAGTACTTC | CASQPGGQGSYEQYF
TRBD1 | TRBJ1-1 | 17 | . | TRBV3-1 | TGTGCCAGCAGCCAAATTACAGGGGTGGCTGAGAACACTGAAGCTTTCTTT | CASSQITGVAENTEAFF
. | TRBJ1-1 | 14 | many | TRBV4-1 | TGCGCCAGCAGCCCGGGACAAGCGAACACTGAAGCTTTCTTT | CASSPGQANTEAFF
. | TRBJ1-1 | 11 | few | TRBV3-1 | TGTGCCAGCAGCTATTACACTGAAGCTTTCTTT | CASSYYTEAFF
TRBD1 | TRBJ2-3 | 14 | few | TRBV6-4 | TGTGCCAGCAGTGGGACAGGGGGCACAGATACGCAGTATTTT | CASSGTGGTDTQYF
TRBD1 | TRBJ2-1 | 16 | . | TRBV18 | TGTGCCAGCTCACCTTGCGGGACAGGAGAAGTATGTGAGCAGTTCTTC | CASSPCGTGEVCEQFF
. | TRBJ1-5 | 15 | many | TRBV6-1 | TGTGCCAGCAGTGAACGGGAGGGTAGCAATCAGCCCCAGCATTTT | CASSEREGSNQPQHF
. | TRBJ2-7 | 15 | . | TRBV20-1 | TGCAGTGCTAGAGATCTATCCCGGGACGTTTACGAGCAGTACTTC | CSARDLSRDVYEQYF
TRBD1 | TRBJ2-5 | 16 | few | TRBV7-9 | TGTGCCAGCAGCCCGTTCAATGGACAGGGGGAAGAGACCCAGTACTTC | CASSPFNGQGEETQYF
TRBD1 | TRBJ2-7 | 12 | . | TRBV7-2 | TGTGCCAGCAGCCCGACAGGGGCCGAGCAGTACTTC | CASSPTGAEQYF
. | TRBJ1-5 | 14 | many | TRBV6-6 | TGTGCCAGCAGCGACGGGGGGGCGGGTCAGCCCCAGCATTTT | CASSDGGAGQPQHF
. | TRBJ1-1 | 15 | many | TRBV6-4 | TGTGCCAGCAGTGGGGATGCTAGCGGGAGCACTGAAGCTTTCTTT | CASSGDASGSTEAFF
TRBD1 | TRBJ2-7 | 13 | few | TRBV6-5 | TGTGCCAGCAGTTACGCGCTGGGACAGGGTTTGAACTTC | CASSYALGQGLNF
. | TRBJ2-3 | 14 | few | TRBV7-9 | TGTGCCAGCAGCTTAGAGCTGACGGTAGATACGCAGTATTTT | CASSLELTVDTQYF
TRBD1 | TRBJ1-2 | 18 | . | TRBV11-2 | TGTGCCAGCAGCGACACCCCGACCGGGACAGGCCCTAACTATGGCTACACCTTC | CASSDTPTGTGPNYGYTF
TRBD1 | TRBJ1-5 | 15 | medium-sized | TRBV20-1 | TGCAGTGCTAGAGATCAACAGGGGGCCAATCAGCCCCAGCATTTT | CSARDQQGANQPQHF
TRBD1 | TRBJ1-1 | 15 | . | TRBV6-2/TRBV6-3 | TGTGCCAGCAGTTATCCGACAGGGGGAGTCACTGAAGCTTTCTTT | CASSYPTGGVTEAFF
. | TRBJ1-2 | 15 | . | TRBV7-9 | TGTGCCAGCAGCTTATCGCTGGGCGGCGGATATGGCTACACCTTC | CASSLSLGGGYGYTF
TRBD1 | TRBJ1-1 | 14 | few | TRBV10-2 | TGCGCCAGCAGGCTAGGGACAGGGAACACTGAAGCTTTCTTT | CASRLGTGNTEAFF
. | TRBJ2-1 | 20 | few | TRBV3-1 | TGTGCCAGCAGCCAGGAAGGCGGGGTAGCGACGGCGAGCTCCTACAATGAGCAGTTCTTC | CASSQEGGVATASSYNEQFF
. | TRBJ1-5 | 14 | many | TRBV10-3 | TGTGCCATCAGTGAGAGGAAGTCAAATCAGCCCCAGCATTTT | CAISERKSNQPQHF
. | TRBJ1-1 | 14 | . | TRBV14 | TGTGCCAGCAGCCAAGATCCGGGGAGGACTGAAGCTTTCTTT | CASSQDPGRTEAFF
. | TRBJ2-4 | 12 | few | TRBV7-9 | TGTGCCAGCAGCTTAGAGCGAGGCATTCAGTACTTC | CASSLERGIQYF
. | TRBJ2-7 | 14 | . | TRBV19 | TGTGCCAGTAGTATGATAGGGAGCTCCTACGAGCAGTACTTC | CASSMIGSSYEQYF